This entry concerns a single TCR beta chain. In the authors' workflow: Researchers report that nucleated cell counts were estimated from reference gene primer amplification. Data came from immunoSEQ multiplex PCR; TCRdb stores just in-frame clones and leaves some out. V, J and clone size derive from that table, while D and trimming were established from the DNA sequence. Of 110,000 or so clones in the sample, about three quarters were seen once. These data belong to a study of blood T cell repertoires in COVID-19. Study-wide background: From the United States, Italy and Spain came samples of acute and convalescent COVID-19. From T cells, B-cell-depleted T cells, or PBMCs came the material, which was cDNA or gDNA.

V was clipped by 1 base and J by 5 bases; unmatched bases: 13. This CDR3 has 17 amino acids. Germline CDR1 reads LGHNA; CDR2 reads YNFKEQ. This clonotype originated in a man between 65 and 80 years old with acute or convalescent COVID-19. Input material: peripheral blood. V is TRBV4-2 and J is TRBJ2-5, with TRBD1 matching over 7 bases. The CDR3 reads CASSQASGTDKGETQYF. In DNA, the CDR3 is TGTGCCAGCAGCCAAGCCTCCGGGACAGATAAGGGGGAGACCCAGTACTTC.